Presented here are 30 T cell receptor beta chains from one specimen sequenced in a study of cytomegalovirus exposure and HLA in healthy donors. The PCR was carried out with 60 Vbeta primers and 13 Jbeta primers. Sequencing used immunoSEQ multiplex PCR; TCRdb keeps in-frame clones, though not all of them. The sample lists about 120,000 clones, 79% occurring once. Sequencing used PBMCs. The receptors come from a man aged 25 to 45 in good health and CMV-seropositive.

V is TRBV7-9 and J is TRBJ2-7; perhaps TRBD2 as D (6 bases). Trimming shortened V by 3 bases and J by 0 bases, and 15 bases separated the two germline ends. CDR1 and CDR2 from the germline V gene are SEHNR and FQNEAQ (reference sequence). This CDR3 region has 16 residues. The CDR3 region has the DNA TGTGCCAGCAGCTTCCTTTCGCGGGACCACTCCTACGAGCAGTACTTC. Residues: CASSFLSRDHSYEQYF.

The rearrangement links TRBV5-4 to TRBJ2-7; maybe TRBD2 (6 bases). The germline V and J ends were trimmed by 4 bases and 4 bases, with 15 bases remaining between them. The CDR3 has 14 residues. Germline assignment: CDR1 SGHNT and CDR2 YYREEE (reference sequence). CDR3 sequence reads: CASSGGAAPYEQYF. CDR3 coding DNA: TGTGCCAGCAGCGGCGGGGCGGCACCATACGAGCAGTACTTC.

The chain couples TRBV4-3 to TRBJ2-7, with D unresolved. Trimming left V 4 bases short and J 0 bases short, with 13 bases between. Per germline, CDR1 LGHNA and CDR2 YSLEER. CDR3 length: 15 amino acids. Here the CDR3 DNA reads TGCGCCAGCAGCCCAATGGCGGTTAGCTCCTACGAGCAGTACTTC. Encoded protein: CASSPMAVSSYEQYF.

This rearrangement joins TRBV5-1 to TRBJ1-5; possible D gene TRBD1, 5 bases. The ends were cut back, 2 bases at V and 6 bases at J, with 9 bases in the middle. Germline CDR1 and CDR2: SGHRS and YFSETQ. The CDR3 contains 13 residues. The CDR3 sequence: CASSLGESQPQHF. In DNA form, the CDR3 reads TGCGCCAGCAGCTTAGGGGAAAGTCAGCCCCAGCATTTT.

V and J are TRBV5-1 and TRBJ2-1; possibly TRBD1 for D (6 bases). The ends were cut back, 2 bases at V and 8 bases at J, with 11 bases in the middle. Germline loops: CDR1 SGHRS, CDR2 YFSETQ. The CDR3 length is 13 residues. DNA for the CDR3: TGCGCCAGCAGCTTCACAGGGTGGGATGAGCAGTTCTTC. It encodes CASSFTGWDEQFF.

The CDR3 region is CASSIGTSGRAWADTQYF. The CDR3 DNA is TGTGCCAGCAGCATCGGGACTAGCGGGAGGGCTTGGGCAGATACGCAGTATTTT. The J gene is TRBJ2-3, the V gene TRBV5-5; TRBD2 matches at 16 bases. Losses at the gene ends were 4 bases for V and 4 bases for J; bases not matched to a gene: 9. This CDR3 is 18 amino acids long. From germline, CDR1 is SGHKS and CDR2 YYEKEE (reference sequence).

This clone was seen only a few times. The DNA for the CDR3 is TGCGCCAGCAGCTCCGTCCCGTCAGATACGCAGTATTTT. This translates into CASSSVPSDTQYF. This rearrangement joins TRBV5-1 to TRBJ2-3; D gene ambiguous. V was cut by 3 bases and J by 4 bases, with 9 bases left in between. Germline V lookup: CDR1 SGHRS, CDR2 YFSETQ. The CDR3 spans 13 residues.

V usage is TRBV5-6 and J usage is TRBJ2-1; the D gene is possibly TRBD1 (6 bases). Per germline, CDR1 SGHDT and CDR2 YYEEEE. The CDR3 loop spans 15 amino acids. The V and J ends lost 4 bases and 6 bases respectively, with 17 bases between them. The CDR3 sequence: CASSRTGWGRNEQFF. CDR3 DNA: TGTGCCAGCAGCCGAACAGGGTGGGGTCGCAATGAGCAGTTCTTC.

This chain links TRBV7-2 with TRBJ1-1; D uncertain. This CDR3 contains 13 residues. Trimming shortened V by 1 base and J by 11 bases, and 14 bases separated the two germline ends. Germline loops: CDR1 SGHTA, CDR2 FQGNSA. CDR3 residues: CASSLDYRSLAFF. In nucleotides, the CDR3 is TGTGCCAGCAGCTTAGATTATCGGAGTCTGGCTTTCTTT.

This chain uses TRBV4-3 with TRBJ2-5; TRBD1 is a possible D gene (6 bases). The end of the DNA fits TRBJ2-7 better, so the J call may be wrong. Germline CDR1 LGHNA, CDR2 YSLEER. This CDR3 comprises 14 residues. Written as DNA, the CDR3 is TGCGCCAGCAGCCAAGGAAGACAGGCCTACGAGCAGTACTTC. It codes for CASSQGRQAYEQYF.

This sequence joins TRBV28 and TRBJ2-5; the D gene is possibly TRBD1 (6 bases). Germline assignment: CDR1 MDHEN and CDR2 SYDVKM. The germline V and J ends were trimmed by 7 bases and 4 bases, with 13 bases remaining between them. The CDR3 contains 13 residues. In DNA, the CDR3 is TGTGCCAGCATCAACAGGGAGCGAGAGACCCAGTACTTC. Protein sequence: CASINRERETQYF.

This clone occurred once. The rearrangement uses TRBV5-1 and TRBJ2-2; TRBD2 aligns across 13 bases. V lost 4 bases, J lost 2 bases, and 5 bases stayed unmatched. The CDR3 runs to 17 residues. Germline assignment: CDR1 SGHRS and CDR2 YFSETQ. The CDR3 loop reads CASSVGLAGRNTGELFF. CDR3 bases: TGCGCCAGCAGCGTGGGACTAGCGGGGAGAAACACCGGGGAGCTGTTTTTT.

The rearrangement links TRBV4-3 to TRBJ1-2; D gene uncertain. This CDR3 has 15 amino acids. Germline lookup yields CDR1 LGHNA and CDR2 YSLEER. Trimming removed 1 base from V and 8 bases from J, with 17 bases in between. Here the CDR3 DNA reads TGCGCCAGCAGCCAAGGTAGCCAGGCTTCGGGGGGCTACACCTTC. Translating gives CASSQGSQASGGYTF.

The chain links TRBV6-5 to TRBJ2-5, with D possibly TRBD2 on 7 matching bases. Germline V CDR1 and CDR2: MNHEY, SVGAGI. The CDR3 runs 15 residues. V lost 2 bases, J lost 5 bases, and 15 bases lay in between. CDR3 sequence reads: CASSYGGAKEETQYF. The CDR3 DNA reads as TGTGCCAGCAGTTACGGGGGGGCTAAGGAGGAGACCCAGTACTTC.

The chain couples TRBV7-8 to TRBJ1-5, with 11 bases aligning to TRBD1. The germline CDR1 and CDR2 sequences are SGHVS and FQNEAQ. Trimming removed 5 bases from V and 6 bases from J; junction bases left unmatched: 3. This CDR3 is 14 amino acids long. In DNA form, the CDR3 reads TGTGCCAGCAGCGTCGGGACAGGGGGTCAGCCCCAGCATTTT. Translating it yields CASSVGTGGQPQHF.

This clone is a singleton in its sample. The chain carries TRBV10-3 and TRBJ1-3, with D possibly being TRBD1 (6 bases). CDR1 ENHRY and CDR2 SYGVKD come from the germline V gene. The CDR3 is 15 residues long. V dropped 4 bases and J dropped 0 bases, with 10 bases sitting between them. The CDR3 coding sequence is TGTGCCATCAGTGGGACAGACTACTCTGGAAACACCATATATTTT. This translates into CAISGTDYSGNTIYF.

This chain's CDR3 is CALRQGSYNSPLHF. CDR3 nucleotides: TGTGCCCTAAGGCAGGGTTCCTATAATTCACCCCTCCACTTT. The V and J genes are TRBV30 and TRBJ1-6; tentative D call: TRBD1 (5 bases). Germline CDR1 is GTSNPN and CDR2 is SVGIG (reference sequence). There are 14 residues in the CDR3. Trimming took off 8 bases at V and 1 base at J, with 12 bases between the two ends.

The chain has TRBV6-4 and TRBJ2-5, with D unclear. The DNA end favors TRBJ2-7, so the J call may be wrong. The germline CDR1 and CDR2 sequences are MRHNA and SNTAGT. The CDR3 has 13 amino acids. CDR3: CASRSSSSYEQYF. Written as DNA, the CDR3 is TGTGCCAGCAGATCCTCTAGCTCCTACGAGCAGTACTTC.

The V gene is TRBV4-3, the J gene TRBJ2-2; maybe TRBD1 (5 bases). Germline V gene lookup returns CDR1 LGHNA and CDR2 YSLEER. V gave up 0 bases and J gave up 6 bases, with 11 bases separating them. This CDR3 is built from 15 residues. The CDR3 loop is CASSQDLGAAGELFF. DNA for the CDR3: TGCGCCAGCAGCCAAGATCTTGGGGCGGCCGGGGAGCTGTTTTTT.

The chain has TRBV9 and TRBJ2-5, with 12 bases that match TRBD2. Germline CDR1 is SGDLS and CDR2 is YYNGEE. V shed 4 bases and J 10 bases; nucleotides not matched to a gene: 11. The CDR3 is 15 residues long. As DNA, the CDR3 is TGTGCCAGCAGCCCTGGACTAGCGGGACTCGCGGACCAGTACTTC. This encodes CASSPGLAGLADQYF.

V is TRBV4-1 and J is TRBJ2-1; 10 nucleotides line up with TRBD2. The CDR3 spans 16 residues. Unmatched junction bases numbered 6, after V lost 0 bases and J lost 7 bases. Germline V gene sequence: CDR1 MGHRA, CDR2 YSYEKL. CDR3 sequence: CASSQDPGLARNEQFF. The CDR3 DNA is TGCGCCAGCAGCCAAGATCCGGGACTAGCGAGAAATGAGCAGTTCTTC.

CDR3 nucleotide sequence: TGTGCCAGTAGCGGGAGAGGAGAGACCCAGTACTTC. It yields the protein CASSGRGETQYF. This chain uses TRBV19 with TRBJ2-5; TRBD2 might be the D (6 bases). CDR1 and CDR2 (germline): LNHDA, SQIVND (reference sequence). The CDR3 loop spans 12 amino acids. With 6 bases removed from V and 4 bases from J, the gap between germline ends came to 9 bases.

CDR3 amino acids: CASSEPLAGGPDTQYF. The CDR3 nucleotides are TGTGCCAGCAGTGAACCTCTAGCGGGGGGACCAGATACGCAGTATTTT. V usage is TRBV2 and J usage is TRBJ2-3, with TRBD2 matching 11 bases. CDR1 is SNHLY, CDR2 FYNNEI, per germline. Trimming removed 2 bases from V and 4 bases from J; junction bases left unmatched: 5. This CDR3 has 16 residues.

This CDR3 reads CASESSGNTIYF. DNA for the CDR3: TGTGCCTCAGAAAGCTCTGGAAACACCATATATTTT. The V gene is TRBV10-3, the J gene TRBJ1-3; no firm D call. The CDR3 sequence is 12 residues long. V lost 11 bases to trimming and J lost 0 bases, with 8 bases between them. Germline V CDR1 and CDR2: ENHRY, SYGVKD.

This clone is a singleton in its sample. The rearrangement uses TRBV29-1 and TRBJ2-3; the D is unclear. The germline gives CDR1 SQVTM, CDR2 ANQGSEA. Trimming took 4 bases from V and 0 from J, leaving 8 bases between them. This CDR3 is 13 amino acids long. The chain's CDR3 is CSVVMSSTDTQYF. CDR3 coding DNA: TGCAGCGTTGTTATGTCTAGCACAGATACGCAGTATTTT.

V is TRBV5-4 and J is TRBJ2-7, with 7 bases that match TRBD1. V trimming: 4 bases; J trimming: 3 bases; junction bases outside the gene matches: 10. The CDR3 is 15 residues long. Germline assignment: CDR1 SGHNT and CDR2 YYREEE (reference sequence). The CDR3 sequence: CASSRSPGQSYEQYF. The CDR3 DNA follows: TGTGCCAGCAGCAGGTCACCGGGACAGAGCTACGAGCAGTACTTC.

V usage is TRBV4-2 and J usage is TRBJ1-1, with TRBD1 as a possible D gene (5 bases). The CDR3 length is 16 residues. Trimming removed 1 base from V and 1 base from J, with 13 bases in between. Germline CDR1 LGHNA, CDR2 YNFKEQ. The CDR3 loop is CASSQATGFKNTEAFF. The CDR3 nucleotides read TGTGCCAGCAGCCAAGCCACAGGCTTTAAGAACACTGAAGCTTTCTTT.

The chain employs TRBV7-3 and TRBJ1-2; 7 positions match TRBD1. CDR3 length: 13 amino acids. Germline V lookup: CDR1 SGHTA, CDR2 FQGTGA. The V and J ends lost 5 bases and 2 bases, in that order; junction bases with no gene match: 2. Written as DNA, the CDR3 is TGTGCCAGCAGCCAGGGACAGAACTATGGCTACACCTTC. It translates to CASSQGQNYGYTF.

Worth noting for this clone: Compared with germline, one end of the junction differs, possibly owing to a read error. The gene calls are TRBV11-2 and TRBJ2-7; no clear D. This CDR3 region has 13 residues. CDR1 is SGHAT and CDR2 is FQNNGV in the germline V gene. CDR3 in DNA: TGTGCCAGCAGCACCCCCCGAGAATACGGGCAGTACTTC. As protein: CASSTPREYGQYF.

The chain carries TRBV13 and TRBJ1-4; D possibly corresponds to TRBD1 (5 bases). Trimming pared 3 bases from V and 1 base from J, leaving 18 bases between. CDR1 PRHDT and CDR2 FYEKMQ come from the germline V gene (reference sequence). This CDR3 has 18 residues. The CDR3 region has the DNA TGTGCCAGCAGCTTTCAGGCAGGGTCGGAGGGAACTAATGAAAAACTGTTTTTT. This encodes CASSFQAGSEGTNEKLFF.